This TCR beta chain was identified during a study of blood T cell repertoires in COVID-19. Study overall: Samples taken during acute and convalescent COVID-19 were collected in the United States, Italy and Spain. In each case, the material was cDNA or gDNA derived from T cells, B-cell-depleted T cells, or PBMCs.

Germline V gives CDR1 LNHDA, CDR2 SQIVND (reference sequence). Trimming stripped 4 bases from V and 0 bases from J, with 16 bases between. The CDR3 spans 18 residues. Original analysis: Amplification from reference gene primers served as the basis for estimated nucleated cell counts. Generated by immunoSEQ multiplex PCR, the TCRdb table keeps only in-frame clones and is missing some. The V and J calls and the clone size are those of that table, but D and trimming were determined from the DNA. The sample lists about 110,000 clones; approximately 89% were seen once. This chain joins TRBV19 and TRBJ1-6; D is unresolved. This clonotype was sampled from a man aged 50-59 years with active or convalescent COVID-19. The sequencing sample was made of peripheral blood. This CDR3 is CASSKQPASDSYNSPLHF. The CDR3 bases are TGTGCCAGTAGTAAACAGCCCGCGTCCGACTCCTATAATTCACCCCTCCACTTT.